The 28 T cell receptor beta chains below come from one sample, sequenced in a study of blood T cell repertoires in COVID-19. Only in-frame clones appear in the TCRdb table, and some are missing; sequencing was by immunoSEQ multiplex PCR. The sample includes almost 400,000 clones, 88% seen only once; the top ten take 0.95% to 1%. Sequencing input: PBMCs or T cells enriched from blood (not recorded which). These receptors were taken from a woman in her 30s with acute COVID-19.

The J gene is TRBJ2-7, the V gene TRBV9; tentative D call: TRBD2 (6 bases). The ends were cut back, 0 bases at V and 0 bases at J, with 10 bases in the middle. CDR3 length equals 15 residues. Germline V gene data show CDR1 as SGDLS and CDR2 as YYNGEE. CDR3 sequence (DNA): TGTGCCAGCAGCGTAGGTGCGGGGAACTCCTACGAGCAGTACTTC. Its protein product is CASSVGAGNSYEQYF.

The V call is TRBV15, the J call TRBJ1-3; maybe TRBD1 (6 bases). Germline lookup yields CDR1 LNHNV and CDR2 YYDKDF (reference sequence). V shed 4 bases and J shed 2 bases, with 12 bases lying between them. This CDR3 is built from 15 residues. The CDR3, as DNA: TGTGCCACCAGCACTCGTGGGGGCCCTGGAAACACCATATATTTT. It specifies CATSTRGGPGNTIYF.

The chain has TRBV30 and TRBJ1-1, with D possibly TRBD1 on 6 matching bases. Germline CDR1 GTSNPN, CDR2 SVGIG (reference sequence). This CDR3 has 14 residues. CDR3 residues: CASTRTGKNTEAFF. CDR3 in DNA: TGTGCTAGCACCCGCACAGGGAAGAACACTGAAGCTTTCTTT.

The chain links TRBV2 to TRBJ2-4, with 13 bases aligning to TRBD2. V was clipped by 6 bases and J by 6 bases; unmatched bases: 5. The CDR3 contains 15 residues. The V gene's germline CDR1 is SNHLY and CDR2 FYNNEI. CDR3 residues: CASRQTSGGSNIQYF. The CDR3, as DNA: TGTGCCAGCAGGCAGACTAGCGGGGGGTCAAACATTCAGTACTTC.

This rearrangement joins TRBV7-6 to TRBJ2-2; 8 nucleotides line up with TRBD1. Trimming took 1 base from V and 5 from J; bases not matched to a gene: 24. The germline V gene encodes CDR1 SGHVS and CDR2 FNYEAQ. The CDR3 has 22 residues. The CDR3 DNA follows: TGTGCCAGCAGCTTAGTGGTTCACGGTGAAAACCGGGACAGGATGTCGACCGGGGAGCTGTTTTTT. Its protein is CASSLVVHGENRDRMSTGELFF.

The chain uses TRBV5-6 and TRBJ1-2; possible D gene TRBD1, 5 bases. Trimming pared 1 base from V and 5 bases from J, leaving 12 bases between. CDR1 is SGHDT, CDR2 YYEEEE, per germline. CDR3 length: 14 amino acids. This chain's CDR3 is CASSLRGKIYGYTF. The CDR3 bases are TGTGCCAGCAGCTTGCGGGGGAAGATTTATGGCTACACCTTC. Combining the CDR3 with reference TRBV5-6 and TRBJ1-2 gives the whole variable domain DAGVTQSPTHLIKTRGQQVTLRCSPKSGHDTVSWYQQALGQGPQFIFQYYEEEERQRGNFPDRFSGHQFPNYSSELNVNALLLGDSALYLCASSLRGKIYGYTFGSGTRLTVV.

The chain combines TRBV9 with TRBJ1-6, with 8 bases identical to TRBD1. This CDR3 is built from 14 residues. Germline CDR1 is SGDLS and CDR2 is YYNGEE. Unmatched junction bases numbered 6, after V lost 6 bases and J lost 7 bases. The CDR3 bases are TGTGCCAGCAACCGACAGGGGATAAATTCACCCCTCCACTTT. It specifies CASNRQGINSPLHF. Full variable domain (missing parts from reference TRBV9 and TRBJ1-6): DSGVTQTPKHLITATGQRVTLRCSPRSGDLSVYWYQQSLDQGLQFLIQYYNGEERAKGNILERFSAQQFPDLHSELNLSSLELGDSALYFCASNRQGINSPLHFGNGTRLTVT.

This sequence joins TRBV2 and TRBJ2-7; D may be TRBD2 (5 bases). Germline values: CDR1 SNHLY, CDR2 FYNNEI. The CDR3 length is 15 residues. Trimming pared 4 bases from V and 2 bases from J, leaving 15 bases between. CDR3 DNA: TGTGCCAGCAGTGTGAGGGTCCCATCAACCTACGAGCAGTACTTC. It encodes CASSVRVPSTYEQYF.

The genes are TRBV6-2 or TRBV6-3 and TRBJ2-7; D may be TRBD1 (5 bases). Deletions cut 7 bases from V and 0 bases from J, with 10 bases between. This CDR3 comprises 13 residues. Germline-derived CDR1 and CDR2 are MNHEY and SVGEGT. The CDR3 DNA is TGTGCCAGCACCCCACAGGTCTCCTACGAGCAGTACTTC. Amino acid sequence: CASTPQVSYEQYF.

V and J are TRBV29-1 and TRBJ2-7; D uncertain. This CDR3 spans 14 amino acids. The ends were cut back, 3 bases at V and 2 bases at J, with 14 bases in the middle. Germline V gene sequence: CDR1 SQVTM, CDR2 ANQGSEA. CDR3 sequence: CSVENPRSPYEQYF. In DNA, the CDR3 is TGCAGCGTTGAGAATCCTAGGAGCCCCTACGAGCAGTACTTC.

The CDR3 DNA is TGTGCCAGCAGCCTTCAGTATAGCAATCAGCCCCAGCATTTT. As protein: CASSLQYSNQPQHF. The chain employs TRBV7-2 and TRBJ1-5; no reliable D call. The CDR3 totals 14 residues. V was cut by 5 bases and J by 0 bases, with 8 bases left in between. Germline V CDR1 and CDR2: SGHTA, FQGNSA. Full variable domain (remainder filled in from reference TRBV7-2 and TRBJ1-5): GAGVSQSPSNKVTEKGKDVELRCDPISGHTALYWYRQSLGQGLEFLIYFQGNSAPDKSGLPSDRFSAERTGGSVSTLTIQRTQQEDSAVYLCASSLQYSNQPQHFGDGTRLSIL.

This chain connects TRBV6-5 to TRBJ1-6, with a possible D match to TRBD1 (6 bases). The CDR3 loop spans 14 amino acids. V dropped 10 bases and J dropped 12 bases, with 22 bases sitting between them. CDR1 and CDR2 from the germline V gene are MNHEY and SVGAGI. In nucleotides, the CDR3 is TGTGCCACCCAGGCTCCAGGGGCCAGTGAACCCCTCCACTTT. Translating it yields CATQAPGASEPLHF.

The chain uses TRBV5-1 and TRBJ1-1; a weak D match, TRBD1 (6 bases). The CDR3 contains 13 residues. Looked up from germline, CDR1 is SGHRS and CDR2 is YFSETQ. Trimming removed 3 bases at V and 4 bases at J, with 10 bases between. CDR3 sequence (DNA): TGCGCCAGCAGCTCGAACAGGGTCACTGAAGCTTTCTTT. It encodes CASSSNRVTEAFF.

The chain couples TRBV4-1 to TRBJ1-2; 7 positions agree with TRBD1. The length of the CDR3 is 15 residues. V shed 0 bases, J shed 4 bases, and the junction held 5 bases outside the gene matches. In germline, CDR1 is MGHRA, CDR2 YSYEKL. The CDR3 coding sequence is TGCGCCAGCAGCCAAGACAGGGGGAGTGCCTATGGCTACACCTTC. As protein: CASSQDRGSAYGYTF.

This clone appeared a few times. The chain carries TRBV5-6 and TRBJ2-1; 9 nucleotides line up with TRBD2. The CDR3 runs 17 residues. Germline V lookup: CDR1 SGHDT, CDR2 YYEEEE. The V gene end was trimmed by 3 bases and the J gene end by 3 bases; junction bases not matched to a gene: 10. Here the CDR3 reads CASSSGVSGGLYNEQFF. For the CDR3, the DNA is TGTGCCAGCAGCTCCGGGGTTAGCGGGGGCCTCTACAATGAGCAGTTCTTC.

The CDR3 is CASFRGAGGTEAFF. In DNA, the CDR3 is TGTGCCAGCTTTAGGGGGGCGGGAGGCACTGAAGCTTTCTTT. The rearrangement links TRBV7-9 to TRBJ1-1; perhaps TRBD1 as D (6 bases). There are 14 residues in the CDR3. Germline lookup yields CDR1 SEHNR and CDR2 FQNEAQ (reference sequence). Trimming left V 8 bases short and J 4 bases short, with 17 bases between.

V is TRBV7-9 and J is TRBJ2-7, with 9 nucleotides matching TRBD1. V gave up 4 bases and J gave up 0 bases; unmatched junction bases: 7. CDR1 and CDR2 (germline): SEHNR, FQNEAQ (reference sequence). CDR3 size: 16 residues. This CDR3 reads CASSSPGQGSSYEQYF. For the CDR3, the DNA is TGTGCCAGCAGCTCACCGGGACAGGGAAGCTCCTACGAGCAGTACTTC.

The genes are TRBV5-1 and TRBJ2-4; 9 nucleotides line up with TRBD1. Germline values: CDR1 SGHRS, CDR2 YFSETQ. CDR3 size: 14 residues. V shed 4 bases, J shed 8 bases, and the junction held 7 bases outside the gene matches. CDR3 residues: CASSPGQGWDIQYF. For the CDR3, the DNA is TGCGCCAGCAGCCCGGGACAGGGTTGGGACATTCAGTACTTC.

The chain uses TRBV6-2 or TRBV6-3 and TRBJ2-7, with TRBD1 identical over 9 bases. Unmatched junction bases numbered 9, after V lost 4 bases and J lost 2 bases. This CDR3 is built from 16 residues. Germline loops: CDR1 MNHEY, CDR2 SVGEGT. The CDR3 DNA follows: TGTGCCAGCAGTTCAGGGACAGGGTGGAGCGCCTACGAGCAGTACTTC. Translating it yields CASSSGTGWSAYEQYF.

The genes are TRBV11-1 and TRBJ2-3, with TRBD2 as a possible D gene (5 bases). From germline, CDR1 is SGHAT and CDR2 FQDESV (reference sequence). This CDR3 is built from 14 residues. V dropped 1 base and J dropped 3 bases, with 8 bases sitting between them. Here the CDR3 reads CASSLGGDTDTQYF. The CDR3 DNA reads as TGTGCCAGCAGCTTAGGGGGAGATACAGATACGCAGTATTTT.

The chain combines TRBV7-9 with TRBJ1-4; 8 positions match TRBD1. Per germline, CDR1 SEHNR and CDR2 FQNEAQ (reference sequence). V trimming: 5 bases; J trimming: 7 bases; junction bases outside the gene matches: 12. The CDR3 runs to 16 residues. In DNA, the CDR3 is TGTGCCAGCAGCGCAACACCAGGGGGCGAGGGTGAAAAACTGTTTTTT. Its translation is CASSATPGGEGEKLFF. The full variable domain, in which reference TRBV7-9 and TRBJ1-4 provide the parts outside the CDR3, is DTGVSQNPRHKITKRGQNVTFRCDPISEHNRLYWYRQTLGQGPEFLTYFQNEAQLEKSRLLSDRFSAERPKGSFSTLEIQRTEQGDSAMYLCASSATPGGEGEKLFFGSGTQLSVL.

This clone was found a few times. Other DNA variants within this sample encode the same CDR3. The chain uses TRBV19 and TRBJ2-3; D is undetermined. Germline V lookup: CDR1 LNHDA, CDR2 SQIVND (reference sequence). The ends were cut back, 5 bases at V and 6 bases at J, with 6 bases in the middle. This CDR3 is 11 amino acids long. The CDR3 loop reads CASSLSDTQYF. The DNA for the CDR3 is TGTGCCAGTAGTCTCTCGGATACGCAGTATTTT. The full variable domain, with the rest looked up from reference TRBV19 and TRBJ2-3, is DGGITQSPKYLFRKEGQNVTLSCEQNLNHDAMYWYRQDPGQGLRLIYYSQIVNDFQKGDIAEGYSVSREKKESFPLTVTSAQKNPTAFYLCASSLSDTQYFGPGTRLTVL.

This clone was counted once. This chain links TRBV6-5 with TRBJ1-2; 10 bases map to TRBD1. From germline, CDR1 is MNHEY and CDR2 SVGAGI. The trim removed 5 bases at V and 8 bases at J, leaving 11 bases unmatched. The CDR3 extends over 15 amino acids. The CDR3 DNA reads TGTGCCAGCAGTACTGGGACAGGGGCAAGGGGAGGCTACACCTTC. Its translation is CASSTGTGARGGYTF.

The V call is TRBV6-2 or TRBV6-3, the J call TRBJ1-1; 8 nucleotides line up with TRBD1. J was trimmed by 1 base and V by 6 bases; bases with no gene match: 13. The germline V gene encodes CDR1 MNHEY and CDR2 SVGEGT. The CDR3 contains 17 residues. The CDR3, as DNA: TGTGCCAGCAGCCAAAAACTTACGGACAGGGCGAACACTGAAGCTTTCTTT. Residues: CASSQKLTDRANTEAFF.

The chain employs TRBV7-2 and TRBJ1-5; no reliable D call. CDR3 length: 14 residues. Trimming stripped 6 bases from V and 3 bases from J, with 12 bases between. Germline CDR1 SGHTA, CDR2 FQGNSA. The CDR3 nucleotides read TGTGCCAGCAGTTTCGGACTTCCCAATCAGCCCCAGCATTTT. This encodes CASSFGLPNQPQHF.

The J gene is TRBJ2-3, the V gene TRBV12-5, with 7 positions matching TRBD2. V lost 0 bases to trimming and J lost 1 base; unmatched junction nucleotides: 10. The CDR3 extends over 18 amino acids. Germline values: CDR1 LGHNT, CDR2 FRNRAP. CDR3 protein: CASGLVPDGTTGTDTQYF. The CDR3 DNA reads as TGTGCTAGTGGTTTGGTACCCGACGGGACTACCGGCACAGATACGCAGTATTTT.

This chain uses TRBV2 with TRBJ2-2; 11 bases are a match to TRBD2. The trim removed 2 bases at V and 4 bases at J, leaving 6 bases unmatched. The CDR3 loop spans 17 amino acids. Germline CDR1 SNHLY, CDR2 FYNNEI. The CDR3 is CASSELVAGGITGELFF. The CDR3 nucleotides are TGTGCCAGCAGTGAACTAGTAGCGGGGGGGATCACCGGGGAGCTGTTTTTT.

The chain combines TRBV2 with TRBJ1-1, with a tentative D call TRBD1 (6 bases). The V end lost 3 bases, the J end lost 0 bases, and 11 bases lay between the germline ends. There are 15 residues in the CDR3. Germline CDR1 is SNHLY and CDR2 is FYNNEI. The CDR3 region is CASSDQGPLNTEAFF. DNA of the CDR3: TGTGCCAGCAGTGACCAGGGGCCGCTGAACACTGAAGCTTTCTTT.